Listed below are T cell receptor beta chains from one sample, sequenced in a study of T cell responses to AZD1222 COVID-19 vaccine. Sequencing was performed with immunoSEQ multiplex PCR; in TCRdb, only in-frame clones are kept and a portion is missing. Altogether 75,000 to 100,000 clones are present, approximately 90% being singletons, with the ten largest covering roughly 3%. The material was peripheral blood, obtained 28 days after the second AZD1222 dose. The receptors originated from an adult who received the AZD1222 COVID-19 vaccine. CDR3s include the opening cysteine and the closing phenylalanine or tryptophan. Each record gives: D gene, V gene, clone size, J gene, CDR3 protein, CDR3 DNA. D genes are given only for firm matches. Rows may omit the clone size; those that give it use once, few, many or a size class.

d_call: NA
v_call: TRBV7-9
clone_size: once
j_call: TRBJ1-1
cdr3_aa: CASSPSPGGNAEAFF
cdr3_nt: TGTGCCAGCAGCCCCAGCCCCGGTGGGAACGCTGAAGCTTTCTTT

d_call: NA
v_call: TRBV13
clone_size: NA
j_call: TRBJ1-1
cdr3_aa: CASSLGSTEAFF
cdr3_nt: TGTGCCAGCAGCTTAGGTTCCACTGAAGCTTTCTTT

d_call: NA
v_call: TRBV3-1/TRBV3-2
clone_size: NA
j_call: TRBJ1-4
cdr3_aa: CASSPQEGKLFF
cdr3_nt: TGTGCCAGCAGCCCACAGGAAGGAAAACTGTTTTTT

d_call: NA
v_call: TRBV30
clone_size: NA
j_call: TRBJ1-1
cdr3_aa: CAWNQGMNTEAFF
cdr3_nt: TGTGCCTGGAACCAGGGGATGAACACTGAAGCTTTCTTT

d_call: NA
v_call: TRBV10-1
clone_size: NA
j_call: TRBJ2-7
cdr3_aa: CASSERSRAPIDEQYF
cdr3_nt: TGCGCCAGCAGTGAACGATCCAGGGCCCCTATAGACGAGCAGTACTTC

d_call: TRBD1
v_call: TRBV6-5
clone_size: once
j_call: TRBJ2-2
cdr3_aa: CASSKDRGRAGELFF
cdr3_nt: TGTGCCAGCAGTAAGGACAGGGGGCGAGCCGGGGAGCTGTTTTTT

d_call: NA
v_call: TRBV12-3/TRBV12-4
clone_size: NA
j_call: TRBJ2-5
cdr3_aa: CASSFLGETQYF
cdr3_nt: TGTGCCAGCAGTTTCTTGGGGGAGACCCAGTACTTC

d_call: TRBD2
v_call: TRBV9
clone_size: NA
j_call: TRBJ2-5
cdr3_aa: CASSVASGETQYF
cdr3_nt: TGTGCCAGCAGCGTAGCTAGCGGAGAGACCCAGTACTTC

d_call: NA
v_call: TRBV28
clone_size: NA
j_call: TRBJ1-4
cdr3_aa: CASSNTGTLGEKLFF
cdr3_nt: TGTGCCAGCAGTAATACCGGGACACTGGGAGAAAAACTGTTTTTT

d_call: TRBD2
v_call: TRBV4-2
clone_size: NA
j_call: TRBJ2-7
cdr3_aa: CASSQEVAGVGEQYF
cdr3_nt: TGTGCCAGCAGCCAAGAGGTAGCGGGGGTGGGCGAGCAGTACTTC

d_call: TRBD1
v_call: TRBV4-3
clone_size: NA
j_call: TRBJ2-3
cdr3_aa: CASSRRRTGGTSTDTQYF
cdr3_nt: TGCGCCAGCAGCCGCAGACGGACAGGGGGGACGAGCACAGATACGCAGTATTTT

d_call: NA
v_call: TRBV5-4
clone_size: NA
j_call: TRBJ1-2
cdr3_aa: CASSTTGTGGLYYTF
cdr3_nt: TGTGCCAGCAGCACTACAGGGACCGGGGGGCTATACTACACCTTC

d_call: NA
v_call: TRBV4-1
clone_size: NA
j_call: TRBJ1-2
cdr3_aa: CASSQEDLNYGYTF
cdr3_nt: TGCGCCAGCAGCCAAGAGGACTTAAACTATGGCTACACCTTC

d_call: NA
v_call: TRBV7-9
clone_size: NA
j_call: TRBJ1-2
cdr3_aa: CASSLGTVFGYTF
cdr3_nt: TGTGCCAGCAGCTTAGGGACAGTATTTGGCTACACCTTC

d_call: TRBD1
v_call: TRBV15
clone_size: NA
j_call: TRBJ1-1
cdr3_aa: CATDTGTANTEAFF
cdr3_nt: TGTGCCACCGATACCGGGACAGCAAACACTGAAGCTTTCTTT

d_call: NA
v_call: TRBV10-3
clone_size: NA
j_call: TRBJ1-6
cdr3_aa: CAISEYRDGNSPLHF
cdr3_nt: TGTGCCATCAGTGAATACAGGGACGGGAATTCACCCCTCCACTTT

d_call: NA
v_call: TRBV4-3
clone_size: NA
j_call: TRBJ2-7
cdr3_aa: CASSQDIGDEQYF
cdr3_nt: TGCGCCAGCAGCCAAGATATCGGGGACGAGCAGTACTTC

d_call: NA
v_call: TRBV21-1
clone_size: NA
j_call: TRBJ1-3
cdr3_aa: CASSNRPGQGNSGNTIYF
cdr3_nt: TGTGCCAGCAGCAACCGACCGGGACAGGGAAACTCTGGAAACACCATATATTTT

d_call: NA
v_call: TRBV10-1
clone_size: NA
j_call: TRBJ2-7
cdr3_aa: CASSEGASSYEQYF
cdr3_nt: TGCGCCAGCAGTGAGGGGGCTAGCTCCTACGAGCAGTACTTC

d_call: NA
v_call: TRBV4-2
clone_size: NA
j_call: TRBJ2-5
cdr3_aa: CASSQAPGGGQETQYF
cdr3_nt: TGTGCCAGCAGCCAAGCCCCCGGTGGGGGACAAGAGACCCAGTACTTC

d_call: NA
v_call: TRBV7-3
clone_size: NA
j_call: TRBJ2-5
cdr3_aa: CASSLNGSPETQYF
cdr3_nt: TGTGCCAGCAGCTTAAACGGCAGCCCCGAGACCCAGTACTTC

d_call: NA
v_call: TRBV2
clone_size: NA
j_call: TRBJ2-4
cdr3_aa: CASRDWTDDKNIQYF
cdr3_nt: TGTGCCAGCAGGGACTGGACAGACGATAAAAACATTCAGTACTTC

d_call: NA
v_call: TRBV19
clone_size: NA
j_call: TRBJ1-2
cdr3_aa: CASSAGGAANYGYTF
cdr3_nt: TGTGCCAGTAGTGCGGGTGGAGCGGCTAACTATGGCTACACCTTC

d_call: NA
v_call: TRBV6-2/TRBV6-3
clone_size: NA
j_call: TRBJ2-1
cdr3_aa: CASSPVGRRRMFF
cdr3_nt: TGTGCCAGCAGCCCCGTGGGACGCCGACGTATGTTCTTC

d_call: NA
v_call: TRBV12-5
clone_size: once
j_call: TRBJ2-7
cdr3_aa: CASGLRSNYEQYF
cdr3_nt: TGTGCTAGTGGTTTGCGAAGCAACTACGAGCAGTACTTC

d_call: NA
v_call: TRBV30
clone_size: NA
j_call: TRBJ1-1
cdr3_aa: CAWSRGTEAFF
cdr3_nt: TGTGCCTGGAGCAGGGGCACTGAAGCTTTCTTT

d_call: NA
v_call: TRBV5-5
clone_size: NA
j_call: TRBJ1-6
cdr3_aa: CASSLEHSSPLHF
cdr3_nt: TGTGCCAGCAGCTTGGAGCATAGTTCACCCCTCCACTTT

d_call: NA
v_call: TRBV6-1
clone_size: NA
j_call: TRBJ1-2
cdr3_aa: CASSEAGGQVGNGGYTF
cdr3_nt: TGTGCCAGCAGTGAAGCGGGGGGGCAGGTGGGAAACGGCGGCTACACCTTC

d_call: NA
v_call: TRBV15
clone_size: NA
j_call: TRBJ1-1
cdr3_aa: CATSRTGTPNTEAFF
cdr3_nt: TGTGCCACCAGCAGGACCGGGACACCGAACACTGAAGCTTTCTTT

d_call: NA
v_call: TRBV9
clone_size: NA
j_call: TRBJ1-3
cdr3_aa: CASSPGGGNTIYF
cdr3_nt: TGTGCCAGCAGCCCAGGTGGAGGGAACACCATATATTTT

d_call: TRBD1
v_call: TRBV9
clone_size: NA
j_call: TRBJ1-5
cdr3_aa: CASSEGTGGLVRPQHF
cdr3_nt: TGTGCCAGCAGCGAGGGGACAGGTGGGCTGGTTCGGCCCCAGCATTTT

d_call: NA
v_call: TRBV28
clone_size: NA
j_call: TRBJ1-5
cdr3_aa: CASSNQPQHF
cdr3_nt: TGTGCCAGCAGCAATCAGCCCCAGCATTTT

d_call: TRBD2
v_call: TRBV7-2
clone_size: NA
j_call: TRBJ2-7
cdr3_aa: CASSLGPPAGGPYEQYF
cdr3_nt: TGTGCCAGCAGCTTAGGCCCCCCAGCGGGGGGGCCCTACGAGCAGTACTTC

d_call: TRBD1
v_call: TRBV6-6
clone_size: NA
j_call: TRBJ1-6
cdr3_aa: CASSLTGTGETISSYNSPLHF
cdr3_nt: TGTGCCAGCAGTCTAACCGGGACAGGGGAAACCATAAGCTCCTATAATTCACCCCTCCACTTT

d_call: NA
v_call: TRBV4-2
clone_size: NA
j_call: TRBJ1-1
cdr3_aa: CASSLIRGFEAFF
cdr3_nt: TGTGCCAGCAGCCTCATAAGGGGGTTTGAAGCTTTCTTT

d_call: NA
v_call: TRBV7-2
clone_size: NA
j_call: TRBJ1-5
cdr3_aa: CASSLGGGAGQPQHF
cdr3_nt: TGTGCCAGCAGCTTAGGAGGAGGGGCGGGGCAGCCCCAGCATTTT

d_call: NA
v_call: TRBV7-3
clone_size: NA
j_call: TRBJ1-5
cdr3_aa: CASSLTGADNQPQHF
cdr3_nt: TGTGCCAGCAGCTTAACGGGAGCAGACAATCAGCCCCAGCATTTT

d_call: NA
v_call: TRBV6-1
clone_size: NA
j_call: TRBJ1-3
cdr3_aa: CASSESSGLGNTIYF
cdr3_nt: TGTGCCAGCAGTGAATCGTCGGGACTCGGAAACACCATATATTTT

d_call: NA
v_call: TRBV28
clone_size: NA
j_call: TRBJ1-2
cdr3_aa: CASSSELVNYGYTF
cdr3_nt: TGTGCCAGCAGTTCGGAGTTGGTGAACTATGGCTACACCTTC

d_call: NA
v_call: TRBV7-2
clone_size: NA
j_call: TRBJ2-1
cdr3_aa: CASSLDGGGVGVGEQFF
cdr3_nt: TGTGCCAGCAGCTTAGATGGTGGGGGAGTGGGAGTGGGTGAGCAGTTCTTC

d_call: TRBD1
v_call: TRBV2
clone_size: NA
j_call: TRBJ2-1
cdr3_aa: CASSPDRALYNEQFF
cdr3_nt: TGTGCCAGCAGTCCGGACAGGGCCCTCTACAATGAGCAGTTCTTC

d_call: NA
v_call: TRBV30
clone_size: NA
j_call: TRBJ2-5
cdr3_aa: CAWSVSETQYF
cdr3_nt: TGTGCCTGGAGTGTATCTGAGACCCAGTACTTC